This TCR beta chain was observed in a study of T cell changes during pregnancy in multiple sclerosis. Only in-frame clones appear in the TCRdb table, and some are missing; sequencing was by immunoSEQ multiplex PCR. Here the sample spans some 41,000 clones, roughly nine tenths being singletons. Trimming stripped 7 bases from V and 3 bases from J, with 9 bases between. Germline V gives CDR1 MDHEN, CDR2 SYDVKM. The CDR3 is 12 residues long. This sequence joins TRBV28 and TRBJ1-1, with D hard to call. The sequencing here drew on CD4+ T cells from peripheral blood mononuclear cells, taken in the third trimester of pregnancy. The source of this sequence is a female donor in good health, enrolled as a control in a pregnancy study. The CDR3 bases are TGTGCCAGCATGTACGGTGACACTGAAGCTTTCTTT. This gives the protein CASMYGDTEAFF.